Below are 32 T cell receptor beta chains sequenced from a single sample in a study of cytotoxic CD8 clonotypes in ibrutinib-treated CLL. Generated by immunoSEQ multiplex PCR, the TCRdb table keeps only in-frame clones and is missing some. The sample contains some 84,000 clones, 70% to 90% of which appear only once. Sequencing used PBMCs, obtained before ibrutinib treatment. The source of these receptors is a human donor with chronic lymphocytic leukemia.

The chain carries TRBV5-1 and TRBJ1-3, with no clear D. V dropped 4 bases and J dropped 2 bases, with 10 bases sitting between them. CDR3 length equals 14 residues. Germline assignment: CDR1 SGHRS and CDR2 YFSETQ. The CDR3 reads CASSGTDPGNTIYF. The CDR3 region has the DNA TGCGCCAGCAGCGGAACAGATCCTGGAAACACCATATATTTT.

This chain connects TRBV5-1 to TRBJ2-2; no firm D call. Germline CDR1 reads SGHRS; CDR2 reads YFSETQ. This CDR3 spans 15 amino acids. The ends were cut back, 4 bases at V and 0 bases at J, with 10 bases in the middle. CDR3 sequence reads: CASSRAGANTGELFF. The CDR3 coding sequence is TGCGCCAGCAGCCGCGCTGGAGCGAACACCGGGGAGCTGTTTTTT.

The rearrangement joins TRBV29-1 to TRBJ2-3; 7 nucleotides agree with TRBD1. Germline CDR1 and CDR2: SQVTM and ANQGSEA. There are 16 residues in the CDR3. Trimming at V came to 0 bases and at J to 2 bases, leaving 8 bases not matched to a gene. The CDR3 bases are TGCAGCGTTGAAGACGTAAGGGACAGCTTCACAGATACGCAGTATTTT. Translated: CSVEDVRDSFTDTQYF.

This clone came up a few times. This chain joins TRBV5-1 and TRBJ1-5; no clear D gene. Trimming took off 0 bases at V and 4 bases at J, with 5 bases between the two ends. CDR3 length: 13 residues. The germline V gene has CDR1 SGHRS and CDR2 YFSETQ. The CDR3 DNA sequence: TGCGCCAGCAGCTTGGCCGTAAATCAGCCCCAGCATTTT. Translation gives CASSLAVNQPQHF.

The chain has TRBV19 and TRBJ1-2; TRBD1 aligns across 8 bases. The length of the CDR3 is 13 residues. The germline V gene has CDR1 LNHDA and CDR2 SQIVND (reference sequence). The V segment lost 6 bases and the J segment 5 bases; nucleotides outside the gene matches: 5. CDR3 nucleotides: TGTGCCAGTAGATTGGACAGGGATTATGGCTACACCTTC. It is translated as CASRLDRDYGYTF.

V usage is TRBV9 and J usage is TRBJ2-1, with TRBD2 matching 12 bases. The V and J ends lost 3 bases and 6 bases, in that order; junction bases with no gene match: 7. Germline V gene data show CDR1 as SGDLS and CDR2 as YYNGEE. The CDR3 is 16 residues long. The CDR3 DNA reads TGTGCCAGCAGCGCCCTAGCGGGAGGGCCGCTCAATGAGCAGTTCTTC. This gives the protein CASSALAGGPLNEQFF.

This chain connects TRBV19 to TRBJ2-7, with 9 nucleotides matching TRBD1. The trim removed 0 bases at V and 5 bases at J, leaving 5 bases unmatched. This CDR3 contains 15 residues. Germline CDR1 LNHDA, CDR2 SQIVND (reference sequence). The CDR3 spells CASSIEDRGFDEQYF. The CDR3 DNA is TGTGCCAGTAGTATAGAGGACAGGGGTTTCGACGAGCAGTACTTC.

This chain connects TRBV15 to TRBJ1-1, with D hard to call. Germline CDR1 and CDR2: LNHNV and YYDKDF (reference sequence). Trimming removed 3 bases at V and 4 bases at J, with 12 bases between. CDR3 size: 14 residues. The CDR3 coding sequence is TGTGCCACCAGCAGCGATATACCGGTCACTGAAGCTTTCTTT. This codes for CATSSDIPVTEAFF.

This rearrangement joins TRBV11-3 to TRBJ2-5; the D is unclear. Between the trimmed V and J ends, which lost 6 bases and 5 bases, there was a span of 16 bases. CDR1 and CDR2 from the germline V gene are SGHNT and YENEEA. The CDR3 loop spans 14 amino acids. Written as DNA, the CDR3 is TGTGCCAGCAGTCGCCCGTCACCCGGGGAGACCCAGTACTTC. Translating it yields CASSRPSPGETQYF.

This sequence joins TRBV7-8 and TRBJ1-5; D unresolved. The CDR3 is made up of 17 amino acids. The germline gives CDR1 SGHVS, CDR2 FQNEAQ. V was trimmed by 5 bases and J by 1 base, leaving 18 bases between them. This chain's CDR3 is CASSPTSGTLSNQPQHF. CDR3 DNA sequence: TGTGCCAGCAGCCCAACCTCCGGAACTCTAAGCAATCAGCCCCAGCATTTT.

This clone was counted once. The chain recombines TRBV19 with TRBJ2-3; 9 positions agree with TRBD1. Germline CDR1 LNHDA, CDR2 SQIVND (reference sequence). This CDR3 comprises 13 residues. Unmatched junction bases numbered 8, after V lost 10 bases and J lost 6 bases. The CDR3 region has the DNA TGTGCCACCGAAAGGACAGGGGTGGATACGCAGTATTTT. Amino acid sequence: CATERTGVDTQYF.

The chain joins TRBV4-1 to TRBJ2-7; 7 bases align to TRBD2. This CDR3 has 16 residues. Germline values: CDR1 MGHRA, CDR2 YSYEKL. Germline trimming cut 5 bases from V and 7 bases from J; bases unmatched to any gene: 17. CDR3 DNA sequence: TGCGCCAGCAGCGTCGAGTTTGCGGGAGAACGGTGGGAGCAGTACTTC. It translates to CASSVEFAGERWEQYF.

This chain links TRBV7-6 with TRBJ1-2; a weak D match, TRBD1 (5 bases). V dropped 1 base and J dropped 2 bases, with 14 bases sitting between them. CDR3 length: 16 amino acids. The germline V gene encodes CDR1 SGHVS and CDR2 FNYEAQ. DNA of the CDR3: TGTGCCAGCAGCTTAGTTGGGGGGGATGTAAACTATGGCTACACCTTC. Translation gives CASSLVGGDVNYGYTF.

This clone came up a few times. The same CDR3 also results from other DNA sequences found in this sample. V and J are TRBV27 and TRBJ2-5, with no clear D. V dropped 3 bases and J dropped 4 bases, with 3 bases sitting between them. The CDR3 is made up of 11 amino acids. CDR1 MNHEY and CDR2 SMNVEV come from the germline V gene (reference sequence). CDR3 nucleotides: TGTGCCAGCAGTTTGGGAGAGACCCAGTACTTC. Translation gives CASSLGETQYF.

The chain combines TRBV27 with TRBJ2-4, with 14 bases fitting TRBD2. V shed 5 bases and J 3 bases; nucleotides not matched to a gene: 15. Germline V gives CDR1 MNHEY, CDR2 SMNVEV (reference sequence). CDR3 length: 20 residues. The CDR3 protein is CASSPYSGTSGSFNKNIQYF. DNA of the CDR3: TGTGCCAGCAGTCCCTATTCCGGGACTAGCGGGAGTTTTAACAAAAACATTCAGTACTTC.

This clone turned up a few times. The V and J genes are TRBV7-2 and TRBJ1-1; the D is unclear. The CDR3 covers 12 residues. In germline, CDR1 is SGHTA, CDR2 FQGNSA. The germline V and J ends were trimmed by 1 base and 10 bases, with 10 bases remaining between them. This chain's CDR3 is CASSLVQDLAFF. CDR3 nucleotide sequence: TGTGCCAGCAGCTTAGTTCAAGACCTAGCTTTCTTT.

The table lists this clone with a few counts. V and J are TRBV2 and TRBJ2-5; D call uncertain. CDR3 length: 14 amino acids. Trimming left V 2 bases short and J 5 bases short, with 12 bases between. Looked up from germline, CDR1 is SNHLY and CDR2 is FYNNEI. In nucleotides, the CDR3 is TGTGCCAGCAGTGAACCAGATGGGATCGAGACCCAGTACTTC. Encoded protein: CASSEPDGIETQYF. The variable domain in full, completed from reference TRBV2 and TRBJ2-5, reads EPEVTQTPSHQVTQMGQEVILRCVPISNHLYFYWYRQILGQKVEFLVSFYNNEISEKSEIFDDQFSVERPDGSNFTLKIRSTKLEDSAMYFCASSEPDGIETQYFGPGTRLLVL.

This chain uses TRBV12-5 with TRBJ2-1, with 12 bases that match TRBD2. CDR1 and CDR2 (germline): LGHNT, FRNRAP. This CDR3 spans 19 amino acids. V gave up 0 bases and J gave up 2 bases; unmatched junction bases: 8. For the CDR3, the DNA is TGTGCTAGTGGTTTGGTTGTGGACCCTAGCGGGAGGGCCTACAATGAGCAGTTCTTC. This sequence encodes CASGLVVDPSGRAYNEQFF.

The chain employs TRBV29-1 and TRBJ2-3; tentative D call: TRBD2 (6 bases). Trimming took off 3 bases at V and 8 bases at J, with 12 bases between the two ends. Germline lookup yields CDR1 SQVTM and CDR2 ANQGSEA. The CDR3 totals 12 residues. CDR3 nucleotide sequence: TGCAGCGTTGATTGGGGGGACGGTACGCAGTATTTT. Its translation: CSVDWGDGTQYF.

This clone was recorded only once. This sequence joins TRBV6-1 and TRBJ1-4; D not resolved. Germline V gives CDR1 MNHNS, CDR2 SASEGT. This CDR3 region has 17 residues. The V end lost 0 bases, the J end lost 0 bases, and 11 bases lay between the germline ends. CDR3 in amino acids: CASSEAPTVTTNEKLFF. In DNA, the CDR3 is TGTGCCAGCAGTGAAGCCCCGACGGTAACAACTAATGAAAAACTGTTTTTT.

CDR3 protein: CASSLTSGYEQYF. The DNA for the CDR3 is TGTGCCAGCAGCTTGACTAGCGGGTACGAGCAGTACTTC. V gene TRBV5-6 combines with J gene TRBJ2-7; 9 bases are shared with TRBD2. Trimming removed 1 base from V and 4 bases from J; junction bases left unmatched: 0. The CDR3 length is 13 residues. Per germline, CDR1 SGHDT and CDR2 YYEEEE.

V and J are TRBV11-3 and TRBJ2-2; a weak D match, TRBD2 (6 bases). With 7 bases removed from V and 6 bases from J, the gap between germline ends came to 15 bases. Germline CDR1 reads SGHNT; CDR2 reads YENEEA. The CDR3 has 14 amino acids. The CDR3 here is CASTPGGRPGELFF. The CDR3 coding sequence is TGTGCCAGCACCCCTGGGGGGAGGCCCGGGGAGCTGTTTTTT.

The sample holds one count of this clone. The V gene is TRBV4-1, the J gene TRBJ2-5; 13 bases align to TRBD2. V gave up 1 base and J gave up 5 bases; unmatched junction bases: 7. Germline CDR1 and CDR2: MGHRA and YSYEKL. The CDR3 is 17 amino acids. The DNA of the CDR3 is TGCGCCAGCAGCCAAGGCCGGACTAGCGGGAGCTTGGAGACCCAGTACTTC. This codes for CASSQGRTSGSLETQYF.

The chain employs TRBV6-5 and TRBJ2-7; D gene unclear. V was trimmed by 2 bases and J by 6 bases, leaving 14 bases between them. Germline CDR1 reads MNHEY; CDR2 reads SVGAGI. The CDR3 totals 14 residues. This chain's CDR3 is CASSYDEGLGEQYF. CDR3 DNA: TGTGCCAGCAGTTACGATGAAGGGTTAGGCGAGCAGTACTTC.

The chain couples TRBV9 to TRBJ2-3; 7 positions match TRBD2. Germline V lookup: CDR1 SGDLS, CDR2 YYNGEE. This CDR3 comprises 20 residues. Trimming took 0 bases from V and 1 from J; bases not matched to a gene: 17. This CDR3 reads CASSVAHPGTILTGTDTQYF. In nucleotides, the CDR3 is TGTGCCAGCAGCGTAGCTCACCCTGGGACTATTCTTACTGGCACAGATACGCAGTATTTT.

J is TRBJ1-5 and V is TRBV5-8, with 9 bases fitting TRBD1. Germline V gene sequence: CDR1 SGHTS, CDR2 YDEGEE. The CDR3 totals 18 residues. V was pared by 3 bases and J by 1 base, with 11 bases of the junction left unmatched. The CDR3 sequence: CASSWQKTGGASNQPQHF. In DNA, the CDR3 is TGTGCCAGCAGCTGGCAAAAAACAGGGGGCGCGAGCAATCAGCCCCAGCATTTT. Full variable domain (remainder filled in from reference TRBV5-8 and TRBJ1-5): EAGVTQSPTHLIKTRGQQATLRCSPISGHTSVYWYQQALGLGLQFLLWYDEGEERNRGNFPPRFSGRQFPNYSSELNVNALELEDSALYLCASSWQKTGGASNQPQHFGDGTRLSIL.

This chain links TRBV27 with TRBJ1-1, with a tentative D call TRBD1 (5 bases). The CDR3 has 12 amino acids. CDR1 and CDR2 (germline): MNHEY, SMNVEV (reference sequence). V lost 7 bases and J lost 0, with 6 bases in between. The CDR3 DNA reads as TGTGCCAGCACGGACATGAACACTGAAGCTTTCTTT. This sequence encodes CASTDMNTEAFF.

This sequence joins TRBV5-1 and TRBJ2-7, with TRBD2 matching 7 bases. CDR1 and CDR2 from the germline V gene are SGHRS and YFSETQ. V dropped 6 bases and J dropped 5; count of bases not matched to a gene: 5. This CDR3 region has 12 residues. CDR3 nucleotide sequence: TGCGCCAGCACAAGCGGGATCAACGAGCAGTACTTC. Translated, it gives CASTSGINEQYF.

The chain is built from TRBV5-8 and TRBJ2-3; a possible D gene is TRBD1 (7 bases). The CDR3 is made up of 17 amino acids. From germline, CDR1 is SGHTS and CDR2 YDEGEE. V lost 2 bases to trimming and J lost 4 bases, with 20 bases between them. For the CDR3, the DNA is TGTGCCAGCAGCTTTAGGTGGGCGACAGGGAGGTCAGATACGCAGTATTTT. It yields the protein CASSFRWATGRSDTQYF.

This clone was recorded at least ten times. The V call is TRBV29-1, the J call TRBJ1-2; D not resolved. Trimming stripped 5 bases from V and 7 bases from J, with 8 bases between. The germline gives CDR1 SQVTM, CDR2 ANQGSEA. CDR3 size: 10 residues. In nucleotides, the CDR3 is TGCAGCGTTTACTCGGCTGGCTACACCTTC. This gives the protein CSVYSAGYTF. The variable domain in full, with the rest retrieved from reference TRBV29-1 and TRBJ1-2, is SAVISQKPSRDICQRGTSLTIQCQVDSQVTMMFWYRQQPGQSLTLIATANQGSEATYESGFVIDKFPISRPNLTFSTLTVSNMSPEDSSIYLCSVYSAGYTFGSGTRLTVV.

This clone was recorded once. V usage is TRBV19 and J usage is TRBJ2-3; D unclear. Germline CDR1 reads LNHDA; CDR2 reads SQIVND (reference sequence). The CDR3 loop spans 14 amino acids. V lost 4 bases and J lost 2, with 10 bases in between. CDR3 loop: CASSTLTSTDTQYF. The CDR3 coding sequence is TGTGCCAGTAGTACGCTCACGTCCACAGATACGCAGTATTTT.

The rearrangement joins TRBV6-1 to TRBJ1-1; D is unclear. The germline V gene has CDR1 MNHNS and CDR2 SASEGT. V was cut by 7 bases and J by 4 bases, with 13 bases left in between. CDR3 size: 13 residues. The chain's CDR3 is CASNPIRATEAFF. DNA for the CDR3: TGTGCCAGCAACCCGATTAGGGCCACTGAAGCTTTCTTT.